The following is a T cell receptor beta chain sequence with its context. What it binds is unknown. The data stem from a study of T cell responses to AZD1222 COVID-19 vaccine. General study points: Spike was spanned by vaccine-associated CD4 TCRs, with dominance at 160-218 and 743-854.

Sequencing was performed with immunoSEQ multiplex PCR; in TCRdb, only in-frame clones are kept and a portion is missing. The data show about 91,000 clones, roughly 90% seen once. The starting material was peripheral blood, obtained 28 days after the second AZD1222 dose. The sequence was obtained from an adult who received the AZD1222 COVID-19 vaccine.

CDR3: CASSLAGSGETQYF. The CDR3 DNA reads TGTGCCAGCAGCTTGGCAGGGTCGGGGGAGACCCAGTACTTC. The chain couples TRBV7-3 to TRBJ2-5; possibly TRBD1 or TRBD2 for D (5 bases each). Germline V lookup: CDR1 SGHTA, CDR2 FQGTGA. The V end lost 3 bases, the J end lost 5 bases, and 13 bases lay between the germline ends. The CDR3 has 14 amino acids.